A selection of T cell receptor beta chains follows, all from one sample in a study of shared T cell receptors in the human thymus. This table comes from immunoSEQ multiplex PCR, and its TCRdb copy is limited to in-frame clones, with some not included. Among 640,000 or so clones, over 75% were seen once, and the ten largest hold roughly 0.0086%. This same sample was also part of a study on human thymus T cells.

The sample taken for sequencing was thymocytes. These receptors all come from a boy younger than two with a congenital heart defect. Both conserved end residues are part of each CDR3. A D gene is named only where the DNA matches it firmly. The size entry is marked missing in some rows and otherwise reads once, few, many or a size class.

clone_size d_call j_call v_call cdr3_nt cdr3_aa
NA NA TRBJ1-3 TRBV6-1 TGTGCCAGCAGTGCGGGTTTCGGAAACACCATATATTTT CASSAGFGNTIYF
NA NA TRBJ1-6 TRBV27 TGTGCCAGCAGTTTACGCCGGAGGCCAGATAAGTCACCCCTCCACTTT CASSLRRRPDKSPLHF
NA TRBD1 TRBJ1-1 TRBV6-5 TGTGCCAGCAGGAGAGGCCAGGGGGCGACAACTGAAGCTTTCTTT CASRRGQGATTEAFF
NA NA TRBJ2-7 TRBV2 TGTGCCAGCAGTCCGGGACTGGGGGCCTACGAGCAGTACTTC CASSPGLGAYEQYF
NA TRBD1 TRBJ2-7 TRBV6-4 TGTGCCAGCAGTGATGACAGGGCGGTTCAATACGAGCAGTACTTC CASSDDRAVQYEQYF
NA TRBD1 TRBJ2-1 TRBV5-1 TGCGCCAGCAGCTTCGGACAGGAAAAGTTCTTC CASSFGQEKFF
NA NA TRBJ2-1 TRBV2 TGTGCCAGGGGAGGGGGGGAACGATACAATGAGCAGTTCTTC CARGGGERYNEQFF
once NA TRBJ1-3 TRBV25-1 TGTGCCAGCAGTGAAGCGGGATCTGGAAACACCATATATTTT CASSEAGSGNTIYF
NA NA TRBJ2-7 TRBV10-2 TGCGCCAGCATGTTTGGGGAGGTATACGAGCAGTACTTC CASMFGEVYEQYF
NA NA TRBJ2-1 TRBV19 TGTGCCAGTAGTGGGAGTGGTGGCAATGAGCAGTTCTTC CASSGSGGNEQFF
once TRBD1 TRBJ2-7 TRBV4-3 TGCGCCAGCAGCCAAGCCGGACAGGGAAATCCCTACGAGCAGTACTTC CASSQAGQGNPYEQYF
NA TRBD2 TRBJ2-3 TRBV5-1 TGCGCCAGCAGCCAGGGACTAGCTGCAGATACGCAGTATTTT CASSQGLAADTQYF
NA NA TRBJ2-1 TRBV6-6 TGTGCCAGCAGTTACTCGAGGAGTTACAATGAGCAGTTCTTC CASSYSRSYNEQFF
NA TRBD2 TRBJ2-7 TRBV2 TGTGCCAGCCGGGACTACCGACCCGAGCAGTACTTC CASRDYRPEQYF
NA NA TRBJ2-2 TRBV7-3 TGTGCCAGCAGCTTTGGGTCGGGGTCCGGGGAGCTGTTTTTT CASSFGSGSGELFF
once NA TRBJ2-7 TRBV27 TGTGCCAGCAGTCCCCATGGGGCGCGGGGCTCCTACGAGCAGTACTTC CASSPHGARGSYEQYF
NA NA TRBJ2-2 TRBV6-4 TGTGCCAGCAGTGAGTCGACAGATGGGAACACCGGGGAGCTGTTTTTT CASSESTDGNTGELFF
NA TRBD1 TRBJ1-2 TRBV28 TGTGCCAGCAGTCTTCCTAACGGGACAGAGGATGGCTACACCTTC CASSLPNGTEDGYTF
once NA TRBJ2-3 TRBV10-2 TGCGCCAGCAGTGTAGATCGCCAAGATACGCAGTATTTT CASSVDRQDTQYF
few NA TRBJ1-3 TRBV5-4 TGTGCCAGCAGCGGGACACAGGATAGCTCTGGAAACACCATATATTTT CASSGTQDSSGNTIYF
NA TRBD2 TRBJ2-1 TRBV5-1 TGCGCCAGCAGATCTACTAGCGGGAGGAGCTATGAGCAGTTCTTC CASRSTSGRSYEQFF
NA TRBD2 TRBJ2-1 TRBV5-1 TGCGCCAGCAGCCCCCAACTAGCGGGAGCTCCTGCGAAGATCGAGCAGTTCTTC CASSPQLAGAPAKIEQFF
NA NA TRBJ1-3 TRBV10-3 TGTGCCATCAGTGAGAGTGTGGGCAACTCTGGAAACACCATATATTTT CAISESVGNSGNTIYF
NA TRBD1 TRBJ2-7 TRBV5-1 TGCGCCAGCAGCTTTACAGGGGCTGCCTACGAGCAGTACTTC CASSFTGAAYEQYF
NA TRBD1 TRBJ1-5 TRBV15 TGTGCCACCAGCAGAGTTTCTAAGGGGGCAAGCAATCAGCCCCAGCATTTT CATSRVSKGASNQPQHF
NA NA TRBJ2-7 TRBV5-1 TGCGCCAGCAGCTTGGTGGCCGACTACGAGCAGTACTTC CASSLVADYEQYF
NA NA TRBJ1-1 TRBV4-3 TGCGCCAGCAGCCAAGAGGCAGGGCTGAACACTGAAGCTTTCTTT CASSQEAGLNTEAFF
NA NA TRBJ2-2 TRBV9 TGTGCCAGCAGCGTAGAGGACTGGAACACCGGGGAGCTGTTTTTT CASSVEDWNTGELFF
once NA TRBJ2-7 TRBV5-4 TGTGCCAGCAGCTTGGTAGCGGGACAGCCTCTCGAGCAGTACTTC CASSLVAGQPLEQYF
NA TRBD1 TRBJ1-3 TRBV28 TGTGCCAGCAGTTCTACCATAATAGGGACAGCCTCGGAGCGTGGCACCATATATTTT CASSSTIIGTASERGTIYF
NA NA TRBJ2-7 TRBV27 TGTGCCAGCAGGAGCAGGATCAGCCCCTACGAGCAGTACTTC CASRSRISPYEQYF
NA NA TRBJ1-1 TRBV12-5 TGTGCTAGTGGTTTGGTCCCCCTAGTGACAGTGGAGAACACTGAAGCTTTCTTT CASGLVPLVTVENTEAFF
NA TRBD1 TRBJ1-1 TRBV27 TGTGCCAGCAGTCTACAGGGGACGAACACTGAAGCTTTCTTT CASSLQGTNTEAFF
NA NA TRBJ1-2 TRBV2 TGTGCCAGCGGCAGGGATGGCTACACCTTC CASGRDGYTF
NA NA TRBJ2-7 TRBV10-3 TGTGCCATCAGTGGGACTTTTCTCTACGAGCAGTACTTC CAISGTFLYEQYF
NA TRBD2 TRBJ2-1 TRBV5-1 TGCGCCAGCACTCCAAGCGGGGGCTATTCCTACAATGAGCAGTTCTTC CASTPSGGYSYNEQFF
few TRBD2 TRBJ2-5 TRBV5-8 TGTGCCAGCAGCTTGGTTTCACTAGCGGAGACCCAGTACTTC CASSLVSLAETQYF
once NA TRBJ1-1 TRBV6-6 TGTGCCAGCAGTTACTCGGAGACGACTGAAGCTTTCTTT CASSYSETTEAFF
NA NA TRBJ2-1 TRBV9 TGTGCCAGCAGCCCACGTAGTGGGGCAGAGCAGTTCTTC CASSPRSGAEQFF
NA NA TRBJ2-1 TRBV28 TGTGCCAGCAATGCCTCGGACCCTCGAGGGAACAATGAGCAGTTCTTC CASNASDPRGNNEQFF
NA TRBD1 TRBJ2-7 TRBV7-2 TGTGCCAGCAGCCTCACCGGGACAGGGCTCGACGAGCAGTACTTC CASSLTGTGLDEQYF
NA NA TRBJ1-4 TRBV9 TGTGCCAGCAGCGTCGGGCAGGGCCTAAATGGAAAACTGTTTTTT CASSVGQGLNGKLFF
NA TRBD2 TRBJ2-5 TRBV15 TGTGCCACCAGCAGAGATCTGGCTAGCGGGGGGGCCGGAGAGACCCAGTACTTC CATSRDLASGGAGETQYF
NA TRBD1 TRBJ2-7 TRBV7-9 TGTGCCAGCAGCCCCCACCGTGGGGACAGGGTCCACGAGCAGTACTTC CASSPHRGDRVHEQYF
NA NA TRBJ2-7 TRBV19 TGTGCCAGTAGACAACGCAGAGGACAGTCCTACGAGCAGTACTTC CASRQRRGQSYEQYF
NA NA TRBJ2-3 TRBV4-3 TGCGCCAGCAGCCAAGTGAGAGGCACAGATACGCAGTATTTT CASSQVRGTDTQYF
NA NA TRBJ2-1 TRBV28 TGTGCCAGCAGTTTCCCCAGCGGCAATGAGCAGTTCTTC CASSFPSGNEQFF
few NA TRBJ1-2 TRBV4-1 TGCGCCAGCAGCGGGGGACTTTGGGGAAACTATGGCTACACCTTC CASSGGLWGNYGYTF
NA TRBD1 TRBJ1-2 TRBV6-6 TGTGCCAGCAACATCTCAGGGGGAGACGGCTACACCTTC CASNISGGDGYTF
NA NA TRBJ2-7 TRBV7-6 TGTGCCAGCAGCCCCAATCCGGACAGCCCCTACGAGCAGTACTTC CASSPNPDSPYEQYF
NA NA TRBJ1-1 TRBV6-5 TGTGCCAGCAGGGACGGGGGGCGAACGACTGAAGCTTTCTTT CASRDGGRTTEAFF
NA NA TRBJ2-2 TRBV9 TGTGCCAGTAATCCGGTCGATATAGCGAACACCGGGGAGCTGTTTTTT CASNPVDIANTGELFF
NA TRBD1 TRBJ2-1 TRBV27 TGTGCCAGCAGTTTAGGGACAGGGAGGTCCTACAATGAGCAGTTCTTC CASSLGTGRSYNEQFF